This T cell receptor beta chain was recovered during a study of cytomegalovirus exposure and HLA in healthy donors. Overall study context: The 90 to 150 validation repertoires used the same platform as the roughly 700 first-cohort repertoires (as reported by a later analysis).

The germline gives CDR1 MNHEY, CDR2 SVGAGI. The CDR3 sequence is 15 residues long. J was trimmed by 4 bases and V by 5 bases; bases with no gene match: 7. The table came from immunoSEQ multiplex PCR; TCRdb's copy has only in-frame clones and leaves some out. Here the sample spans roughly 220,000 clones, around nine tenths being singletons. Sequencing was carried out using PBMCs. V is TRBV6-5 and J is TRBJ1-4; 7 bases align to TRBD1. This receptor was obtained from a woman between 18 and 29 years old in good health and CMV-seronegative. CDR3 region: CASSPTGTNNEKLFF. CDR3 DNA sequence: TGTGCCAGCAGTCCGACAGGGACCAATAATGAAAAACTGTTTTTT.